This TCR beta chain was documented in a study of blood T cell repertoires in COVID-19 (dated by TCRdb to about 2020). The study in broad terms: The collaborator samples originated in the United States, Italy and Spain and spanned the acute and convalescent phases of COVID-19. The material from the prospective study consisted of cDNA or gDNA derived from T cells, B-cell-depleted T cells, or PBMCs. Deeply sampled blood TCRbeta repertoires from subjects exposed to, actively infected with, or recovered from COVID-19 were included in the dataset. The repertoires were made available in a free public database intended to serve as a resource for research on the immune response to SARS-CoV-2. Samples came from the ongoing ImmuneRACE study (first 160 participants) plus 1,254 subjects from 6 global collaborators. The sample metadata nearly always contained a de-identified subject ID, COVID-19 status, age in years and sex. Where available, HLA class I and class II types were taken from metadata supplied by the sample provider and were not determined by assay-based typing.

The collaborating institutions used their own protocols to collect whole blood in K2EDTA tubes. For TCRbeta analysis, collaborators shipped samples in one of three forms: frozen whole blood, isolated PBMCs, or DNA extracted from either of those sample types. TCRbeta CDR3 regions were amplified from genomic DNA using the immunoSEQ Assay, a bias-controlled multiplex PCR. As for the original processing: The number of nucleated cells in each sample was estimated by amplification of reference gene primers within the assay. To quantify the absolute abundance of each unique TCRbeta CDR3 rearrangement, sequence reads were collapsed and filtered. For each sample, productive Simpson clonality was calculated by taking the square root of Simpson's diversity index across productive rearrangements. Sourced from immuneACCESS, this table was stored by TCRdb with only in-frame sequences that have V and J called. A share of the clones is absent; for the studies checked, an unresolved V gene accounts for under half, and the remainder has no known explanation. From that table come the V and J calls and clone size; the DNA was used to work out D and trimming. The sample table shows about 200,000 clones, and approximately 87% are seen once. The biggest ten clones account for roughly 0.78% of the sample.

The CDR3 numbers 14 residues from cysteine through phenylalanine. Kept here is only the CDR3 DNA, which spans 42 bases and is read in frame from base 1. Deletion took 0 bases off V and 6 bases off J, with a span of 11 bases between the germline ends. Per the germline V gene (reference sequence), LNHNV is the CDR1 and YYDKDF is the CDR2. As regards this clone: Its specific antigen is unknown. Base quality data are lacking; no much larger clone is found one base away.

The investigation overall reported the following: Clinical and demographic metadata were provided uncurated, with the amount varying by source and participant.

The V and J segments used are TRBV15 and TRBJ1-1; the D region possibly corresponds to TRBD1 (5 bases align). Sample: peripheral blood. This receptor was obtained from a woman in her 70s with acute or convalescent COVID-19. The nucleotides read TGTGCCACCAGCAGAGATATAGGACACGCTGAAGCTTTCTTT. This sequence encodes CATSRDIGHAEAFF.